These T cell receptor beta chains were read from a single sample in a study of blood T cell repertoires in COVID-19. Sequencing used immunoSEQ multiplex PCR; TCRdb keeps in-frame clones, though not all of them. There are roughly 200,000 clones in the sample; around 80% occur only once, and around 8.1% lies in the top ten. The sample taken for sequencing was peripheral blood. Source of these receptors: a man aged 40-49 years with active or convalescent COVID-19. The CDR3 runs from the conserved cysteine through the conserved F or W. Clone size is shown for a subset of rows, as once, few, many or a class of expanded clone.

CDR3 protein | clone size | V gene
CATSGWGTGGQETQYF | . | TRBV24-1
CASSLVQAGGPGETQYF | . | TRBV5-5
CAWSPRNTGELFF | . | TRBV30
CASSFGLSYNEQFF | few | TRBV7-3
CASSYSGQGYEQYF | . | TRBV6-6
CASRRWAGGDTQYF | . | TRBV19
CASSQEPDRNNQPQHF | . | TRBV4-2
CSVVGGFNEKLFF | . | TRBV29-1
CAGQGTGVSYEQYF | . | TRBV10-1
CASSFAQGNQPQHF | . | TRBV27
CASSFPGTSGYNEQFF | . | TRBV7-2
CASSLTGSPLHF | once | TRBV9
CAARSGTGENTEAFF | . | TRBV10-3
CASSYGGSLTDTQYF | . | TRBV6-2/TRBV6-3
CASSANQGADYGYTF | . | TRBV5-4
CASSGTGQDGYGYTF | . | TRBV25-1
CASSVSTEAFF | . | TRBV3-1/TRBV3-2
CASSVLGGTDTQYF | . | TRBV9
CASSMAGQGAYYGYTF | once | TRBV19
CASSPQKLNTEAFF | . | TRBV6-2/TRBV6-3
CASGGTGGHYEAFF | . | TRBV25-1
CASRDRVLNGYTF | once | TRBV6-5
CASSPPWVRQNTGELFF | . | TRBV18
CASSQPGTSGRIEQFF | . | TRBV4-1
CASSLGAPSSYEQYF | . | TRBV27
CASSKVVREAHEQYF | . | TRBV21-1
CATSDGALGSHSPLHF | . | TRBV24-1
CAWSLAGDIDEQFF | . | TRBV30
CASSSTLGGAFF | . | TRBV5-5
CASTVPPGQSGTGELFF | . | TRBV7-6
CASSPRSRSFYEQYF | . | TRBV18
CASSLGRTSGKETQYF | once | TRBV5-4
CASLPRGGTDTQYF | . | TRBV19
CASSLANSGEGQYF | . | TRBV5-1
CASSFGTGYEQYF | once | TRBV18
CASSQSPREWKTQYF | once | TRBV4-2
CASSLGGLRTDTQYF | . | TRBV11-1
CAWSVRVGRNQPQHF | . | TRBV30
CASSIDQGSSYGYTF | . | TRBV19
CSVQRGASSYEQYF | . | TRBV29-1
CASSPLQGTGELFF | . | TRBV18
CASSLGLAGNEQFF | once | TRBV5-1
CASSDKQGANTEAFF | . | TRBV6-1
CAWSGGGAGNSPLHF | . | TRBV30
CASSPGLFSGNTIYF | . | TRBV2
CASTPTGVNYGYTF | . | TRBV7-2
CASSPRQPAPAFF | once | TRBV14
CASSPGGKTEAFF | . | TRBV18
CASSGTLTGADDTEAFF | . | TRBV6-7
CASSASDRGKNQPQHF | . | TRBV6-1
CASSPTHPGTAYGYTF | . | TRBV18
CASSLGDRGTGELFF | . | TRBV5-1
CASSLAPQGEETQYF | . | TRBV11-2
CASSESSRGANTF | few | TRBV19
CASSLASGGFDEQYF | . | TRBV11-2
CASNPQGGTGNTIYF | . | TRBV7-2
CASSRTGGANEKLFF | . | TRBV19